The clone carrying this T cell receptor beta chain was counted ten times or more. What it binds is unknown. The CDR3 has 14 residues. V was shortened by 6 bases and J by 3 bases, with 12 bases between the two germline ends. The germline V gene has CDR1 SGHTA and CDR2 FQGNSA. TCRdb redid the calling of the reads with MiXCR, one entry per CDR3 protein. Of tens of thousands of distinct CDR3 sequences listed, about 29% are singletons. The data derive from a study of T cell repertoires in cytomegalovirus infection. In the study overall: CMV epitopes in the study were HLA-C-restricted (recently identified) and HLA-B-restricted (well studied).

The sequenced sample was CD8+ T cells from cultured PBMCs, obtained from culture after CMV antigen stimulation. The receptor comes from a human donor in good health (CMV status not recorded). Some clones in this sample may be carry-over from other donors' samples. The chain is built from TRBV7-2 and TRBJ1-5; D unresolved. The CDR3 is CASRDPGLNQPQHF. CDR3 in DNA: TGTGCCAGCAGGGACCCAGGCCTCAATCAGCCCCAGCATTTT. The complete variable domain, with remaining parts taken from reference TRBV7-2 and TRBJ1-5, reads GAGVSQSPSNKVTEKGKDVELRCDPISGHTALYWYRQSLGQGLEFLIYFQGNSAPDKSGLPSDRFSAERTGGSVSTLTIQRTQQEDSAVYLCASRDPGLNQPQHFGDGTRLSIL.